This T cell receptor (beta chain) was captured in a study of beta chain features in type 1 diabetes. Findings and limits, study-wide: Highly expressing activated T cells could be over-counted with a cDNA template.

What was sequenced were expressed TCRB transcripts, since all of the isolated RNA had been reverse transcribed. Only in-frame clones appear in the TCRdb table, and some are missing; sequencing was by immunoSEQ multiplex PCR. The sample consists of fewer than 650,000 clones, roughly 16% of them appearing once. The CDR3 loop spans 15 amino acids. V trimming: 6 bases; J trimming: 5 bases; junction bases outside the gene matches: 8. Germline V lookup: CDR1 MNHNY, CDR2 SVGAGI (reference sequence). On this clone: Its antigen is currently unknown.

Sequencing input: naive CD4+ T cells from blood. This TCR was sampled from a man younger than 35 in good health. The V call is TRBV6-6, the J call TRBJ2-2; TRBD1 agrees at 8 bases. CDR3 amino acids: CASRDRTGRTGELFF. The CDR3 region has the DNA TGTGCCAGCAGGGATAGGACAGGGAGGACCGGGGAGCTGTTTTTT.